The present TCR beta chain was sequenced within a study of OX40 agonist ivuxolimab in advanced cancers. Background on the study: Recorded diagnoses for dose-escalation patients were hepatocellular carcinoma, melanoma, renal cell or head and neck cancer. Eligibility admitted prior anti-PD-1, anti-PD-L1 or anti-CTLA-4 therapy; about 40% had some.

The method was immunoSEQ multiplex PCR; TCRdb's version includes in-frame clones alone and lacks a portion of them. This sample has under 85,000 clones, with roughly 85% found just once. Germline loops: CDR1 GTSNPN, CDR2 SVGIG (reference sequence). Trimming shortened V by 1 base and J by 5 bases, and 15 bases separated the two germline ends. This CDR3 is built from 15 residues. On this clone itself: Its specificity is unknown.

Study results and limitations: Determination of antigen specificity was not performed for the expanded peripheral T cells. CD4+ T cells averaged fewer expanded clones than CD8+ T cells.

The specimen was CD4+ or CD8+ T cells sorted from blood, collected in a trial of the OX40 agonist ivuxolimab. This sequence joins TRBV30 and TRBJ1-5; no clear D gene. The TCR comes from an adult with an advanced solid tumor such as melanoma, head and neck, liver or kidney cancer. The CDR3 here is CAWSAGSGTYQPQHF. DNA for the CDR3: TGTGCCTGGAGTGCGGGTAGTGGAACTTATCAGCCCCAGCATTTT.